This T cell receptor (beta chain) was documented in a study of cytomegalovirus exposure and HLA in healthy donors. This PCR relied on a set of 60 Vbeta primers and 13 Jbeta primers. Profiling relied on immunoSEQ multiplex PCR, and the TCRdb table lists in-frame clones only, not all of them. The repertoire holds tens of thousands of clones, with around 80% as singletons. The sequencing input was PBMCs. The source of this sequence is a man in his fifties in good health and CMV-seronegative.

The chain's CDR3 is CASRKGQYNSPLHF. As DNA, the CDR3 is TGTGCCAGTAGAAAGGGACAGTATAATTCACCCCTCCACTTT. The V call is TRBV25-1, the J call TRBJ1-6; 7 bases match TRBD1. The V gene's germline CDR1 is MGHDK and CDR2 SYGVNS. The CDR3 runs to 14 residues. With V trimmed by 9 bases and J by 4 bases, 6 bases remained unmatched.